This TCR beta chain was captured by sequencing in a study of shared clonotypes between healthy human individuals. Nashville, Tennessee was home to all donors, who were Caucasian adults. Investigators divided CD4+ cells into CD45RA+ naive and CD45RA-negative memory subsets. CDR1 and CDR2 (germline): SGHDN, FVKESK. CDR3 size: 13 residues. V was trimmed by 4 bases and J by 2 bases, leaving 6 bases between them. Data came from immunoSEQ multiplex PCR; TCRdb stores just in-frame clones and leaves some out. Of 1.4 million or so clones in the sample, approximately 98.5% were seen once. The sequence was obtained from a man aged 25-45 years in good health. The rearrangement joins TRBV14 to TRBJ2-1; the D is unclear. Sample: naive CD4+ T cells sorted from blood. As for subset: CD45RA+ positively selected. The CDR3 region has the DNA TGTGCCAGCAGCCTGTCTACCTACAATGAGCAGTTCTTC. It is translated as CASSLSTYNEQFF.